Listed below are T cell receptor beta chains from one sample, sequenced in a study of T cell repertoires in cytomegalovirus infection. No antigens are known for them. TCRdb re-derived calls from the reads in MiXCR, one entry per CDR3 protein. The sample holds roughly 730,000 distinct CDR3 sequences, around 31% seen once. Material: cultured PBMCs, obtained from culture after CMV antigen stimulation. Every receptor here comes from a human donor in good health (CMV status not recorded). Some clones in this sample may be carry-over from other donors' samples. CDR3s include the opening cysteine and the closing phenylalanine or tryptophan. Fields, in order: clone size, V gene, D gene, J gene, CDR3 protein, CDR3 DNA. A D gene is named only where the DNA matches it firmly. The size of a clone is reported for some rows only, either as once, few or many, or as a class for expanded clones.

clone size: .
V gene: TRBV6-2/TRBV6-3
D gene: .
J gene: TRBJ2-4
CDR3 protein: CASSLDRTGEAKNIQYF
CDR3 DNA: TGTGCCAGCAGTTTGGACAGGACGGGGGAGGCCAAAAACATTCAGTACTTC

clone size: .
V gene: TRBV6-1
D gene: .
J gene: TRBJ1-4
CDR3 protein: CASGLSRLNEKLFF
CDR3 DNA: TGTGCCAGCGGGCTCAGCCGTTTAAATGAAAAACTGTTTTTT

clone size: few
V gene: TRBV27
D gene: .
J gene: TRBJ2-6
CDR3 protein: CASSFTYPTSSGANVLTF
CDR3 DNA: TGTGCCAGCAGTTTTACCTATCCTACAAGCTCTGGGGCCAACGTCCTGACTTTC

clone size: .
V gene: TRBV20-1
D gene: .
J gene: TRBJ2-1
CDR3 protein: CSARAPPSYNEQFF
CDR3 DNA: TGCAGTGCTAGAGCCCCGCCTAGCTACAATGAGCAGTTCTTC

clone size: .
V gene: TRBV28
D gene: .
J gene: TRBJ2-7
CDR3 protein: CASSPGPIIVYEQYF
CDR3 DNA: TGTGCCAGCAGTCCGGGGCCAATAATAGTGTACGAGCAGTACTTC

clone size: .
V gene: TRBV5-4
D gene: .
J gene: TRBJ2-1
CDR3 protein: CASSRKGDEQFF
CDR3 DNA: TGTGCCAGCAGCCGAAAAGGCGATGAGCAGTTCTTC

clone size: .
V gene: TRBV14
D gene: TRBD1
J gene: TRBJ2-2
CDR3 protein: CASSPRGGGRTGELFF
CDR3 DNA: TGTGCCAGCAGCCCAAGAGGGGGCGGAAGGACCGGGGAGCTGTTTTTT

clone size: .
V gene: TRBV2
D gene: TRBD1
J gene: TRBJ1-1
CDR3 protein: CASSITGVDLDTEAFF
CDR3 DNA: TGTGCCAGCAGCATAACAGGGGTAGATTTGGACACTGAAGCTTTCTTT

clone size: few
V gene: TRBV7-6
D gene: .
J gene: TRBJ2-3
CDR3 protein: CASSPLARGLDTQYF
CDR3 DNA: TGTGCCAGCAGCCCCCTCGCCAGGGGATTAGATACGCAGTATTTT

clone size: .
V gene: TRBV18
D gene: TRBD2
J gene: TRBJ2-1
CDR3 protein: CASSPGTSSVYEQFF
CDR3 DNA: TGTGCCAGCTCACCAGGGACTAGTTCGGTATATGAGCAGTTCTTC

clone size: .
V gene: TRBV29-1
D gene: .
J gene: TRBJ1-1
CDR3 protein: CSVDRRGNTEAFF
CDR3 DNA: TGCAGCGTTGACCGCCGGGGGAACACTGAAGCTTTCTTT

clone size: .
V gene: TRBV4-1
D gene: .
J gene: TRBJ1-1
CDR3 protein: CASSPSSTRLGREAFF
CDR3 DNA: TGCGCCAGCAGCCCGTCCTCAACGCGCCTCGGAAGGGAAGCTTTCTTT

clone size: few
V gene: TRBV15
D gene: TRBD1
J gene: TRBJ2-5
CDR3 protein: CATSRGGTGGLETQYF
CDR3 DNA: TGTGCCACCAGCAGGGGGGGGACAGGGGGCTTGGAGACCCAGTACTTC

clone size: .
V gene: TRBV19
D gene: .
J gene: TRBJ2-1
CDR3 protein: CASTLKGSDYYNEQFF
CDR3 DNA: TGTGCCAGTACCCTTAAGGGGAGCGACTACTACAATGAGCAGTTCTTC

clone size: .
V gene: TRBV7-4
D gene: TRBD2
J gene: TRBJ2-3
CDR3 protein: CASSTSAGGTTDTQYF
CDR3 DNA: TGTGCCAGCAGCACGTCGGCGGGAGGGACCACAGATACGCAGTATTTT

clone size: .
V gene: TRBV5-4
D gene: .
J gene: TRBJ2-1
CDR3 protein: CASSFQTASNEQFF
CDR3 DNA: TGTGCCAGCAGCTTCCAGACTGCCTCCAATGAGCAGTTCTTC

clone size: .
V gene: TRBV19
D gene: .
J gene: TRBJ1-2
CDR3 protein: CASSAPGHDYGYTF
CDR3 DNA: TGTGCCAGTAGTGCTCCGGGACACGACTATGGCTACACCTTC

clone size: many
V gene: TRBV7-2
D gene: .
J gene: TRBJ1-6
CDR3 protein: CASSDQAGSYSPLHF
CDR3 DNA: TGTGCCAGCAGCGATCAGGCGGGGTCTTATTCACCCCTCCACTTT

clone size: .
V gene: TRBV10-3
D gene: .
J gene: TRBJ1-5
CDR3 protein: CATRRHQEGYSNQPQHF
CDR3 DNA: TGTGCTACCAGGAGACATCAAGAGGGCTATAGCAATCAGCCCCAGCATTTT

clone size: .
V gene: TRBV2
D gene: .
J gene: TRBJ2-3
CDR3 protein: CASRETRAGRDTQYF
CDR3 DNA: TGTGCCAGCAGGGAGACTCGGGCAGGTCGGGATACGCAGTATTTT

clone size: .
V gene: TRBV6-1
D gene: .
J gene: TRBJ2-3
CDR3 protein: CASSGSWGPTDTQYF
CDR3 DNA: TGTGCCAGCAGTGGGTCCTGGGGGCCCACAGATACGCAGTATTTT

clone size: .
V gene: TRBV14
D gene: .
J gene: TRBJ1-4
CDR3 protein: CASSQARHSKLFF
CDR3 DNA: TGTGCCAGCAGCCAAGCTCGGCACAGCAAACTGTTTTTT

clone size: many
V gene: TRBV7-9
D gene: .
J gene: TRBJ2-5
CDR3 protein: CASSFGGLETQYF
CDR3 DNA: TGTGCCAGCAGCTTTGGAGGGTTGGAGACCCAGTACTTC

clone size: once
V gene: TRBV9
D gene: TRBD1
J gene: TRBJ1-3
CDR3 protein: CASNTQGGGGNTIYF
CDR3 DNA: TGTGCCAGCAATACTCAAGGGGGCGGTGGAAACACCATATATTTT

clone size: few
V gene: TRBV6-5
D gene: .
J gene: TRBJ2-1
CDR3 protein: CASSYSGFRVLNNEQFF
CDR3 DNA: TGTGCCAGCAGTTACTCTGGGTTCAGAGTACTCAACAATGAGCAGTTCTTC

clone size: .
V gene: TRBV19
D gene: TRBD2
J gene: TRBJ2-1
CDR3 protein: CVSSIWPPELANYNEQFF
CDR3 DNA: TGTGTCAGTAGTATATGGCCCCCGGAACTAGCGAACTACAATGAGCAGTTCTTC

clone size: .
V gene: TRBV18
D gene: .
J gene: TRBJ2-7
CDR3 protein: CASSPLGRVKPYEQYF
CDR3 DNA: TGTGCCAGCTCACCATTGGGTCGGGTTAAACCCTACGAGCAGTACTTC

clone size: many
V gene: TRBV7-8
D gene: .
J gene: TRBJ1-3
CDR3 protein: CASSLEWGLGNTIYF
CDR3 DNA: TGTGCCAGCAGCTTAGAATGGGGCTTGGGAAACACCATATATTTT

clone size: .
V gene: TRBV4-3
D gene: TRBD2
J gene: TRBJ2-1
CDR3 protein: CASSPTSGSSYNEQFF
CDR3 DNA: TGCGCCAGCAGCCCCACTAGCGGGAGCTCCTACAATGAGCAGTTCTTC

clone size: few
V gene: TRBV7-6
D gene: .
J gene: TRBJ2-3
CDR3 protein: CASSVRVEDTQYF
CDR3 DNA: TGTGCCAGCAGCGTCAGAGTGGAAGATACGCAGTATTTT

clone size: few
V gene: TRBV12-3/TRBV12-4
D gene: TRBD2
J gene: TRBJ2-5
CDR3 protein: CASSAGLAGLETQYF
CDR3 DNA: TGTGCCAGCAGTGCGGGACTAGCGGGGTTAGAGACCCAGTACTTC

clone size: .
V gene: TRBV11-2
D gene: TRBD1
J gene: TRBJ2-5
CDR3 protein: CASSREGAREETQYF
CDR3 DNA: TGTGCCAGCAGTCGCGAGGGGGCGAGGGAAGAGACCCAGTACTTC

clone size: .
V gene: TRBV11-3
D gene: .
J gene: TRBJ2-3
CDR3 protein: CASSLHGADLQYF
CDR3 DNA: TGTGCCAGCAGCTTGCACGGAGCCGATTTGCAGTATTTT

clone size: few
V gene: TRBV6-1
D gene: .
J gene: TRBJ1-1
CDR3 protein: CASSQHLWGTEAFF
CDR3 DNA: TGTGCCAGCAGCCAACACCTTTGGGGCACTGAAGCTTTCTTT

clone size: .
V gene: TRBV12-3/TRBV12-4
D gene: .
J gene: TRBJ2-3
CDR3 protein: CASSLSFPTQYF
CDR3 DNA: TGTGCCAGCAGTTTATCCTTCCCAACGCAGTATTTT

clone size: few
V gene: TRBV24-1
D gene: TRBD1
J gene: TRBJ1-5
CDR3 protein: CATSDSTGFQNQPQHF
CDR3 DNA: TGTGCCACCAGTGACTCGACAGGGTTTCAGAATCAGCCCCAGCATTTT

clone size: few
V gene: TRBV7-2
D gene: .
J gene: TRBJ2-5
CDR3 protein: CASSLAGYLQETQYF
CDR3 DNA: TGTGCCAGCAGCTTAGCGGGTTATCTCCAAGAGACCCAGTACTTC

clone size: few
V gene: TRBV12-3/TRBV12-4
D gene: .
J gene: TRBJ1-5
CDR3 protein: CASSPALIDQPQHF
CDR3 DNA: TGTGCCAGCAGTCCGGCGCTAATCGATCAGCCCCAGCATTTT

clone size: many
V gene: TRBV7-2
D gene: .
J gene: TRBJ1-5
CDR3 protein: CASRYRSGNQPQHF
CDR3 DNA: TGTGCCAGCAGATACAGGTCCGGCAATCAGCCCCAGCATTTT

clone size: few
V gene: TRBV6-2/TRBV6-3
D gene: TRBD2
J gene: TRBJ2-2
CDR3 protein: CASSYSGGITGELFF
CDR3 DNA: TGTGCCAGCAGTTATTCGGGAGGAATTACCGGGGAGCTGTTTTTT

clone size: .
V gene: TRBV11-2
D gene: .
J gene: TRBJ1-1
CDR3 protein: CASSLGRTLTRDTEAFF
CDR3 DNA: TGTGCCAGCAGCTTGGGGCGGACGCTTACTCGGGACACTGAAGCTTTCTTT